This T cell receptor (beta chain) was retrieved from a study of long-term antiretroviral therapy in people with HIV. The wider study: Some samples came about a decade before the 2015 immediate-ART recommendation, and these were the earliest. Overall study findings and caveats: After ART, diversity increased yet remained lower than transplant donor controls.

Participants with HIV, all of them, were treated in the United States. A note on this clone: Its antigen is as yet unknown.

Researchers report immunoSEQ v3.0 was run at survey level. In sequencing, roughly 35,000-50,000 T-cell genomes per sample were targeted. TCRdb's table, derived via immunoSEQ multiplex PCR, lists solely in-frame clones and lacks some. The top ten clones hold over 1.5% of a sample with more than 25,000 clones, 97% of them seen once. The germline V gene has CDR1 SGDLS and CDR2 YYNGEE. The ends lost 4 bases at V and 10 bases at J; junction bases unmatched: 12. The CDR3 is 15 residues long. The clonotype originates from a man aged 30 to 39 with HIV. The chain carries TRBV9 and TRBJ2-1, with 9 positions matching TRBD2. This specimen consisted of unsorted PBMCs, obtained 7.6 years after starting antiretroviral therapy. The CDR3 DNA follows: TGTGCCAGCAGCAGGGGACTAGCCAGCCTGGAGGAGCAGTTCTTC. Its protein product is CASSRGLASLEEQFF.